This T cell receptor (beta chain) is from a study of CD8+CD57+ T cells in acquired aplastic anemia. The overall study: The average for DNA from sorted CD4+ and CD8+ cells was around 3.4 ug. Regarding the study as a whole: For CD8+ Simpson's diversity, patients and controls showed no significant difference. Shared by patients and controls, 25 to 30 CD8+ CDR3s were abundant in patients.

Patients chosen for sequencing had shown CD8+CD57+ cell expansion by flow cytometry. Genomic DNA acted as the template from which TCR beta VDJ combination and CDR3 sequence profiling were carried out. TCRdb processed the reads anew with MiXCR; each CDR3 protein has one entry. The sample includes a few hundred thousand distinct CDR3 sequences, approximately 51% seen only once; the top ten take 15% to 20%. Trimming cost V 7 bases and J 9 bases, with 7 bases left between them. Germline V CDR1 and CDR2: LNHDA, SQIVND (reference sequence). The CDR3 contains 10 residues. With respect to this clonotype: Antigen unknown.

The receptor was isolated from a human donor with aplastic anemia. Sample: sorted CD4+, CD8+, or CD8+CD57+ T cells (not recorded which) from PBMCs. This chain joins TRBV19 and TRBJ2-1; the D is unclear. CDR3 region: CASNWPEQFF. The CDR3 region has the DNA TGTGCCAGTAATTGGCCTGAGCAGTTCTTC.